The 22 T cell receptor beta chains in this list originate from one sample, sequenced in a study of early T cells in non-severe SARS-CoV-2 infection. One entry per CDR3 protein, called by TCRdb with MiXCR from the 5' RACE reads. The sample consists of 100,000 or so distinct CDR3 sequences, around 13% of them appearing once. The sequenced sample was whole blood. These receptors were collected from an adult who was a healthcare worker with PCR-confirmed SARS-CoV-2 infection or an uninfected control (not recorded which).

This clonotype was picked up many times. The rearrangement uses TRBV20-1 and TRBJ2-7; 8 positions agree with TRBD2. Trimming removed 6 bases from V and 6 bases from J; junction bases left unmatched: 10. CDR1 is DFQATT, CDR2 SNEGSKA, per germline (reference sequence). The CDR3 extends over 13 amino acids. Here the CDR3 DNA reads TGCAGTGCATGGGGACTAGGGGGTGGCGAGCAGTACTTC. It yields the protein CSAWGLGGGEQYF.

Comment on this clonotype: Since a much larger clone is just one base distant, this may be a read error. The genes are TRBV27 and TRBJ2-5, with D possibly TRBD1 on 6 matching bases. Germline V lookup: CDR1 MNHEY, CDR2 SMNVEV (reference sequence). This CDR3 has 14 residues. The DNA for the CDR3 is TGTGTCAGCCCACCAATGGGGGCACAAGAGACCCAGTACTTC. Its protein is CVSPPMGAQETQYF.

The rearrangement joins TRBV7-6 to TRBJ2-3, with D perhaps matching TRBD2 (5 bases). The CDR3 length is 14 residues. V lost 5 bases and J lost 4, with 13 bases in between. The V gene's germline CDR1 is SGHVS and CDR2 FNYEAQ. CDR3 DNA sequence: TGTGCCAGCAGCCCGGATAACGGGGCAGATACGCAGTATTTT. Its protein product is CASSPDNGADTQYF. Based on the CDR3 plus reference TRBV7-6 and TRBJ2-3, the full variable domain is GAGVSQSPRYKVTKRGQDVALRCDPISGHVSLYWYRQALGQGPEFLTYFNYEAQQDKSGLPNDRFSAERPEGSISTLTIQRTEQRDSAMYRCASSPDNGADTQYFGPGTRLTVL.

This clonotype was seen at least ten times. The CDR3 protein is CASSYSGGAEAFF. CDR3 DNA: TGTGCCAGCAGTTACTCGGGGGGCGCGGAGGCTTTCTTT. The J gene is TRBJ1-1, the V gene TRBV6-5; D is possibly TRBD1 (6 bases). The CDR3 contains 13 residues. The germline gives CDR1 MNHEY, CDR2 SVGAGI. The V end was cut by 0 bases, the J end by 11 bases, with 13 bases between.

The gene calls are TRBV28 and TRBJ1-5; TRBD1 matches at 7 bases. The V gene's germline CDR1 is MDHEN and CDR2 SYDVKM. There are 15 residues in the CDR3. Trimming took 5 bases from V and 7 from J; bases not matched to a gene: 11. The CDR3 spells CASSQAGTDRQPQHF. CDR3 nucleotides: TGTGCCAGCAGTCAAGCCGGGACAGATCGACAGCCCCAGCATTTT.

J is TRBJ2-7 and V is TRBV28, with D maybe TRBD2 (5 bases). There are 11 residues in the CDR3. V lost 3 bases, J lost 6 bases, and 6 bases lay in between. Germline V gene sequence: CDR1 MDHEN, CDR2 SYDVKM. CDR3 protein: CASSLRVEQYF. CDR3 sequence (DNA): TGTGCCAGCAGTTTGAGGGTCGAGCAGTACTTC.

This clonotype was recorded many times. The V gene is TRBV4-1, the J gene TRBJ2-1; unclear D gene. V lost 2 bases to trimming and J lost 8 bases, with 19 bases between them. Per the germline V gene, CDR1 is MGHRA and CDR2 is YSYEKL. This CDR3 is built from 16 residues. In DNA, the CDR3 is TGCGCCAGCAGCCAACTTTTGTTGACACCGAGAGATGAGCAGTTCTTC. Its protein product is CASSQLLLTPRDEQFF.

This clonotype was observed a few times. V and J are TRBV12-3 or TRBV12-4 and TRBJ2-1, with unresolved D. Trimming cost V 2 bases and J 4 bases, with 6 bases left between them. The CDR3 covers 13 residues. The CDR3 coding sequence is TGTGCCAGCAGTTTAACGATTTACAATGAGCAGTTCTTC. It encodes CASSLTIYNEQFF.

This clonotype was seen a few times. The V and J genes are TRBV5-4 and TRBJ2-2, with D possibly being TRBD1 or TRBD2 (6 bases each). Germline V gene data show CDR1 as SGHNT and CDR2 as YYREEE (reference sequence). Trimming stripped 3 bases from V and 6 bases from J, with 18 bases between. The CDR3 is 16 residues long. CDR3 sequence reads: CASSSMKRRGAGELFF. The CDR3 DNA follows: TGTGCCAGCAGCTCAATGAAGCGGAGGGGGGCCGGGGAGCTGTTTTTT.

This clonotype was found a few times. This chain connects TRBV3-1 to TRBJ1-3; D gene ambiguous. The CDR3 totals 14 residues. Germline CDR1 is LGHDT and CDR2 is YNNKEL (reference sequence). Trimming pared 1 base from V and 9 bases from J, leaving 13 bases between. The CDR3 nucleotides are TGTGCCAGCAGCCAAGGACTCGCCGTGGGCACCATATATTTT. Its protein is CASSQGLAVGTIYF. The full variable domain, its missing parts supplied by reference TRBV3-1 and TRBJ1-3, is DTAVSQTPKYLVTQMGNDKSIKCEQNLGHDTMYWYKQDSKKFLKIMFSYNNKELIINETVPNRFSPKSPDKAHLNLHINSLELGDSAVYFCASSQGLAVGTIYFGEGSWLTVV.

The chain uses TRBV7-2 and TRBJ2-1; D gene ambiguous. The CDR3 runs 16 residues. Trimming took off 3 bases at V and 6 bases at J, with 18 bases between the two ends. CDR1 is SGHTA, CDR2 FQGNSA, per germline. In DNA form, the CDR3 reads TGTGCCAGCAGCTTGAAAATACACCGCTTCGGCAATGAGCAGTTCTTC. Amino acids: CASSLKIHRFGNEQFF. The variable domain in full, completed from reference TRBV7-2 and TRBJ2-1, reads GAGVSQSPSNKVTEKGKDVELRCDPISGHTALYWYRQSLGQGLEFLIYFQGNSAPDKSGLPSDRFSAERTGGSVSTLTIQRTQQEDSAVYLCASSLKIHRFGNEQFFGPGTRLTVL.

In this sample, this clonotype turned up a few times. The V and J genes are TRBV11-2 and TRBJ2-1; 13 bases line up with TRBD2. This CDR3 is built from 15 residues. Germline values: CDR1 SGHAT, CDR2 FQNNGV. Unmatched junction bases numbered 4, after V lost 5 bases and J lost 6 bases. CDR3 DNA: TGTGCCAGCAGCCGGACTAGCGGGAGTGTCAATGAGCAGTTCTTC. As protein: CASSRTSGSVNEQFF.

The sample holds many counts of this clonotype. The gene calls are TRBV30 and TRBJ2-7; maybe TRBD2 (6 bases). Germline CDR1 is GTSNPN and CDR2 is SVGIG (reference sequence). V was cut by 4 bases and J by 0 bases, with 16 bases left in between. This CDR3 spans 15 amino acids. DNA of the CDR3: TGTGCCTGGACCTGGGGGGTCCGAAGCTCCTACGAGCAGTACTTC. Its translation: CAWTWGVRSSYEQYF.

The chain couples TRBV10-3 to TRBJ2-3; D not resolved. Germline loops: CDR1 ENHRY, CDR2 SYGVKD. With 2 bases removed from V and 0 bases from J, the gap between germline ends came to 6 bases. CDR3 length: 14 residues. The CDR3: CAISELLSTDTQYF. CDR3 DNA sequence: TGTGCCATCAGTGAGCTACTTAGCACAGATACGCAGTATTTT.

The chain has TRBV28 and TRBJ1-4; D is perhaps TRBD1 (5 bases). Germline V gene lookup returns CDR1 MDHEN and CDR2 SYDVKM. The CDR3 loop spans 14 amino acids. Trimming took 5 bases from V and 2 from J, leaving 9 bases between them. Here the CDR3 DNA reads TGTGCCAGCAGTCAGGGAGGCACTAATGAAAAACTGTTTTTT. Its translation: CASSQGGTNEKLFF.

This clonotype occurred many times. The chain carries TRBV7-9 and TRBJ2-2, with a possible D match to TRBD1 (5 bases). The CDR3 sequence is 14 residues long. Germline V lookup: CDR1 SEHNR, CDR2 FQNEAQ (reference sequence). Trimming took 5 bases from V and 2 from J, leaving 9 bases between them. The CDR3 DNA reads TGTGCCAGCAGCCCGACAGCTAACACCGGGGAGCTGTTTTTT. Protein product: CASSPTANTGELFF.

This clonotype occurred many times. The rearrangement joins TRBV24-1 to TRBJ2-2; D unresolved. Germline CDR1 KGHDR, CDR2 SFDVKD. This CDR3 region has 11 residues. Deletions cut 6 bases from V and 6 bases from J, with 4 bases between. The CDR3 DNA sequence: TGTGCCACCAGTTTTGCCGGGGAGCTGTTTTTT. Encoded protein: CATSFAGELFF.

Ten or more counts support this clonotype. The rearrangement links TRBV20-1 to TRBJ2-3, with D possibly TRBD2 on 6 matching bases. The V end lost 3 bases, the J end lost 7 bases, and 11 bases lay between the germline ends. Germline V lookup: CDR1 DFQATT, CDR2 SNEGSKA (reference sequence). The CDR3 sequence is 12 residues long. The CDR3 region has the DNA TGCAGTGCTAGCGGGAGACGGAATACGCAGTATTTT. It translates to CSASGRRNTQYF.

A word on this clonotype: This may stem from a read error, because a much larger clone lies one nucleotide away. CDR3 amino acids: CASSRTSGNNEHFF. The CDR3 coding sequence is TGTGCCAGCAGTCGGACTAGCGGGAACAATGAGCATTTCTTC. This chain uses TRBV25-1 with TRBJ2-1; TRBD2 matches at 12 bases. CDR1 and CDR2 from the germline V gene are MGHDK and SYGVNS. This CDR3 region has 14 residues.

Many counts were recorded for this clonotype. The rearrangement joins TRBV12-3 or TRBV12-4 to TRBJ1-2; D gene uncertain. V dropped 3 bases and J dropped 0 bases, with 8 bases sitting between them. The length of the CDR3 is 14 residues. The chain's CDR3 is CASSFPGTNYGYTF. The CDR3 bases are TGTGCCAGCAGTTTTCCCGGAACTAACTATGGCTACACCTTC.

This chain links TRBV28 with TRBJ2-1; D is ambiguous. Between the trimmed V and J ends, which lost 8 bases and 6 bases, there was a span of 20 bases. The CDR3 totals 15 residues. Germline values: CDR1 MDHEN, CDR2 SYDVKM. DNA of the CDR3: TGTGCCAGCGCCCCGTGGTCCAGTCAAGGCAATGAGCAGTTCTTC. As protein: CASAPWSSQGNEQFF. Full variable domain (rest looked up from reference TRBV28 and TRBJ2-1): DVKVTQSSRYLVKRTGEKVFLECVQDMDHENMFWYRQDPGLGLRLIYFSYDVKMKEKGDIPEGYSVSREKKERFSLILESASTNQTSMYLCASAPWSSQGNEQFFGPGTRLTVL.

This clonotype showed up just a few times. The J gene is TRBJ1-1, the V gene TRBV20-1; unclear D gene. Deletions cut 3 bases from V and 0 bases from J, with 2 bases between. In germline, CDR1 is DFQATT, CDR2 SNEGSKA (reference sequence). The CDR3 runs to 11 residues. CDR3 in DNA: TGCAGTGCTAGGGTGAACACTGAAGCTTTCTTT. Translating gives CSARVNTEAFF.